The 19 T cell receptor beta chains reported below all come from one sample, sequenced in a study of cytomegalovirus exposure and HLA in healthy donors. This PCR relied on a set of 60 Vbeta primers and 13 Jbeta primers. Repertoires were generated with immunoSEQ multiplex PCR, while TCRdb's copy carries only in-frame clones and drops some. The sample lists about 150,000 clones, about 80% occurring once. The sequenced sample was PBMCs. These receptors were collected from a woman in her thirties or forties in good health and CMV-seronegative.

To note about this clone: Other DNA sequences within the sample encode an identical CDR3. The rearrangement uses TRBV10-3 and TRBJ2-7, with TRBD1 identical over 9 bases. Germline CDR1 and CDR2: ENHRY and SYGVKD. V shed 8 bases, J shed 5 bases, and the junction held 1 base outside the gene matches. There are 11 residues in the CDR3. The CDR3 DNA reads TGTGCCATCCGGACAGGGGACGAGCAGTACTTC. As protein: CAIRTGDEQYF.

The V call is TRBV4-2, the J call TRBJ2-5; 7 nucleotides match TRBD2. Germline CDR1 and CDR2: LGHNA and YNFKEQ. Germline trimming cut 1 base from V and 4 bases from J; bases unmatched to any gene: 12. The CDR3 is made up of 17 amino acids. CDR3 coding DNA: TGTGCCAGCAGCCAAGGATTAATTGAGAGGGAGGGAGAGACCCAGTACTTC. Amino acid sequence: CASSQGLIEREGETQYF.

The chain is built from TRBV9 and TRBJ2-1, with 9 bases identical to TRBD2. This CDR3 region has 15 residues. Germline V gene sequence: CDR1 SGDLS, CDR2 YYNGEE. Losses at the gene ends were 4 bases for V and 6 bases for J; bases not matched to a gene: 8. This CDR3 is CASSSTSGLVNEQFF. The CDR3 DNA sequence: TGTGCCAGCAGCTCCACTAGCGGGTTAGTCAATGAGCAGTTCTTC.

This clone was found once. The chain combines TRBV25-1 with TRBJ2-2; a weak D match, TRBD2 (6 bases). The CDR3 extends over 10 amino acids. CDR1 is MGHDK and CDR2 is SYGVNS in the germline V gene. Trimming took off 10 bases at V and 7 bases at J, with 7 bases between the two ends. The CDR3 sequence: CATGSGELFF. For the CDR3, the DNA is TGTGCCACCGGGAGCGGGGAGCTGTTTTTT.

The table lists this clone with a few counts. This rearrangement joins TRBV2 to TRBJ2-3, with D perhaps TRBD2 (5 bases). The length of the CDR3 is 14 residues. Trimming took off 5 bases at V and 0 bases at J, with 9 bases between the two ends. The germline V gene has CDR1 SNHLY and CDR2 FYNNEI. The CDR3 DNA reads TGTGCCAGCAGTCCCAGCGGAAGCACAGATACGCAGTATTTT. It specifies CASSPSGSTDTQYF.

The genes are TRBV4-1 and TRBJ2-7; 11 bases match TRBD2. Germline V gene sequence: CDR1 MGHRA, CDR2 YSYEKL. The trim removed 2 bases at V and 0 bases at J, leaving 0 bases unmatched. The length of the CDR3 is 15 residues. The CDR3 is CASSQTSGGSYEQYF. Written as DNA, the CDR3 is TGCGCCAGCAGCCAAACTAGCGGGGGCTCCTACGAGCAGTACTTC.

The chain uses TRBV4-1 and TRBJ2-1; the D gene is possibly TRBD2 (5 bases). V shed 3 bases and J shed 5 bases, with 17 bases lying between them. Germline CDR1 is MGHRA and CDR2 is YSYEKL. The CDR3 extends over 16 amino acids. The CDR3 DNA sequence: TGCGCCAGCAGCCACCCCGCGTTCGCGGGCGACAATGAGCAGTTCTTC. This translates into CASSHPAFAGDNEQFF.

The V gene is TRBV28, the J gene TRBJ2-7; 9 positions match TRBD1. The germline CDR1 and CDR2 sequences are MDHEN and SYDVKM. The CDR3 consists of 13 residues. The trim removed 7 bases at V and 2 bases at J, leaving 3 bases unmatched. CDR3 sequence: CASTTGGAYEQYF. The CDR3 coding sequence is TGTGCCAGCACCACAGGGGGCGCCTACGAGCAGTACTTC.

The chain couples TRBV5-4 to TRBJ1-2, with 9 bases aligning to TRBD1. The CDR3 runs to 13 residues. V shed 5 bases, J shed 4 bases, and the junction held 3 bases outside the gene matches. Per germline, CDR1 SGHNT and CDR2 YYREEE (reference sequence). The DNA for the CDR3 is TGTGCCAGCAGTTCGACAGGGGGCTATGGCTACACCTTC. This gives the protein CASSSTGGYGYTF.

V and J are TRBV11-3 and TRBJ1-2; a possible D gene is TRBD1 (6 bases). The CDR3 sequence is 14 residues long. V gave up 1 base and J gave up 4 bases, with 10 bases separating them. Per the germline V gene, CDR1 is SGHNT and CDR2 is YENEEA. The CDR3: CASSLAVDSYGYTF. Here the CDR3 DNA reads TGTGCCAGCAGCTTAGCTGTGGACAGCTATGGCTACACCTTC.

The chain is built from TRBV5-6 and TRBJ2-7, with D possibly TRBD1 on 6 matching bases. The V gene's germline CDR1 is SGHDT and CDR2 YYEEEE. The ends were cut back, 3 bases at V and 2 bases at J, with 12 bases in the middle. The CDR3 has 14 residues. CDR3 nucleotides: TGTGCCAGCAGCTCCGACGGGGACACCTACGAGCAGTACTTC. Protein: CASSSDGDTYEQYF.

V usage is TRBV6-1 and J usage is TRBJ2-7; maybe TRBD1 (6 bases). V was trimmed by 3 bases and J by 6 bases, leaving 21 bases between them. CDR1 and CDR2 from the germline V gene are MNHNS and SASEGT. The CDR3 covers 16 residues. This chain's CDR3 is CASSEYRDTVSLEQYF. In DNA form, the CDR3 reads TGTGCCAGCAGTGAGTACCGGGACACCGTTTCTCTCGAGCAGTACTTC.

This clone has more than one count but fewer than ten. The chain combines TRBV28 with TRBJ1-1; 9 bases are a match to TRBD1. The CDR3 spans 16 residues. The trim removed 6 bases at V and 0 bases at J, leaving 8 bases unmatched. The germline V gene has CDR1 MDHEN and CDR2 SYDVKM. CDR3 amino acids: CASRTNRGRVNTEAFF. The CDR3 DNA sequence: TGTGCCAGCAGAACCAACAGGGGGCGGGTGAACACTGAAGCTTTCTTT. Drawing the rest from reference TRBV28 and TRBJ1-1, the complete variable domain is DVKVTQSSRYLVKRTGEKVFLECVQDMDHENMFWYRQDPGLGLRLIYFSYDVKMKEKGDIPEGYSVSREKKERFSLILESASTNQTSMYLCASRTNRGRVNTEAFFGQGTRLTVV.

The CDR3 region is CASSQRTSDYNEQFF. The CDR3 bases are TGCGCCAGCAGCCAACGGACTAGCGACTACAATGAGCAGTTCTTC. The gene calls are TRBV4-3 and TRBJ2-1, with 9 bases fitting TRBD2. Per germline, CDR1 LGHNA and CDR2 YSLEER. V was clipped by 2 bases and J by 3 bases; unmatched bases: 2. CDR3 length: 15 residues.

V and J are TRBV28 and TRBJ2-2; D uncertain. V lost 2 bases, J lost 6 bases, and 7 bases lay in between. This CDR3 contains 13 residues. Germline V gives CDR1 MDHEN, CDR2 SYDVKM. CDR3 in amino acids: CASSLEAPGELFF. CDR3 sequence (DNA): TGTGCCAGCAGTTTAGAGGCTCCCGGGGAGCTGTTTTTT.

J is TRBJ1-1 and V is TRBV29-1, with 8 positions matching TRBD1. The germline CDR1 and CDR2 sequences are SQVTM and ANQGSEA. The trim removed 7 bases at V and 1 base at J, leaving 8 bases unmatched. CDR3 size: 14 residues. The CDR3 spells CSGRQGIGNTEAFF. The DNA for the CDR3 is TGCAGCGGCCGACAGGGGATAGGGAACACTGAAGCTTTCTTT.

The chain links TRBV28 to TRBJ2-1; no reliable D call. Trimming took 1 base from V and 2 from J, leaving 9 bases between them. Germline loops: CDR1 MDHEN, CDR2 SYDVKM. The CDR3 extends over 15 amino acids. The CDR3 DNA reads TGTGCCAGCAGTTTATTAAGAGCTACCTACAATGAGCAGTTCTTC. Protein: CASSLLRATYNEQFF.

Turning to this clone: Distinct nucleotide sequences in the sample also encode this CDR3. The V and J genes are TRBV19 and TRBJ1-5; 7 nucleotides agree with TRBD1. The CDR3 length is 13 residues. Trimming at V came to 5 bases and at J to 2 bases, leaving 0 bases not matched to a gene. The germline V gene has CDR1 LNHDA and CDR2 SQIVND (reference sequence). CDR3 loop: CASSGTGNQPQHF. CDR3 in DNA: TGTGCCAGTAGTGGGACAGGCAATCAGCCCCAGCATTTT.

The CDR3 DNA sequence: TGTGCCAGCAGTCCGGACAGGGTTATTGTCGAGCAGTACTTC. It yields the protein CASSPDRVIVEQYF. This chain links TRBV7-9 with TRBJ2-7; 8 bases match TRBD1. V shed 6 bases and J 6 bases; nucleotides not matched to a gene: 10. The CDR3 has 14 residues. The germline CDR1 and CDR2 sequences are SEHNR and FQNEAQ (reference sequence).